These T cell receptor beta chains were read from a single sample in a study of blood T cell repertoires in COVID-19. The method was immunoSEQ multiplex PCR; TCRdb's version includes in-frame clones alone and lacks a portion of them. The table includes just under 150,000 clones, about 91% detected once. The sample was peripheral blood. The receptors stem from a woman in her fifties or sixties with acute or convalescent COVID-19. Both conserved end residues are trimmed from each CDR3. Each record gives: clone size, V gene, CDR3 length, CDR3 protein. Part of the rows lack a size; the others show once, few, many or a class for expanded clones.

clone size: -; V gene: TRBV2; CDR3 length: 13; CDR3 protein: ASSGDRLMNTEAF
clone size: -; V gene: TRBV5-4; CDR3 length: 11; CDR3 protein: ASSSKQGNEQF
clone size: -; V gene: TRBV5-1; CDR3 length: 14; CDR3 protein: ASSPTVAGGTYEQY
clone size: -; V gene: TRBV24-1; CDR3 length: 14; CDR3 protein: ATSDFRGLGTDTQY
clone size: once; V gene: TRBV30; CDR3 length: 14; CDR3 protein: AWSLQRQGAGNTIY
clone size: -; V gene: TRBV3-1/TRBV3-2; CDR3 length: 14; CDR3 protein: ASSQGGSGGYNEQF
clone size: -; V gene: TRBV7-3; CDR3 length: 15; CDR3 protein: ASSSVRVSTGNTEAF
clone size: -; V gene: TRBV5-4; CDR3 length: 15; CDR3 protein: ASSLARDRGPSEKLF
clone size: -; V gene: TRBV9; CDR3 length: 11; CDR3 protein: ASSVNRDAEQY
clone size: -; V gene: TRBV5-5; CDR3 length: 12; CDR3 protein: ASATGTEPDTQY
clone size: -; V gene: TRBV10-1; CDR3 length: 11; CDR3 protein: ASGWTGEETQY
clone size: -; V gene: TRBV7-9; CDR3 length: 13; CDR3 protein: ASSLAVAEDYEQY
clone size: -; V gene: TRBV5-1; CDR3 length: 12; CDR3 protein: ASSSGRMDSPLH
clone size: few; V gene: TRBV27; CDR3 length: 11; CDR3 protein: ASSRIFGNEQY
clone size: -; V gene: TRBV29-1; CDR3 length: 11; CDR3 protein: SVSGQGFDGYT
clone size: -; V gene: TRBV19; CDR3 length: 14; CDR3 protein: ASSMRSTGGDYGYT
clone size: -; V gene: TRBV6-2/TRBV6-3; CDR3 length: 13; CDR3 protein: ASSYQRQHAEKLF
clone size: -; V gene: TRBV7-9; CDR3 length: 12; CDR3 protein: ASSLGSSRNEQF
clone size: -; V gene: TRBV29-1; CDR3 length: 10; CDR3 protein: SARQARDEQY
clone size: -; V gene: TRBV24-1; CDR3 length: 13; CDR3 protein: ATSDPSGQPYGYT
clone size: -; V gene: TRBV6-5; CDR3 length: 11; CDR3 protein: ASTRSIQETQY
clone size: few; V gene: TRBV7-3; CDR3 length: 16; CDR3 protein: ASSPTSSGTGSTGELF
clone size: -; V gene: TRBV7-8; CDR3 length: 11; CDR3 protein: ASSLQREQPQH
clone size: -; V gene: TRBV3-1/TRBV3-2; CDR3 length: 10; CDR3 protein: ATLQGAGELF
clone size: -; V gene: TRBV7-2; CDR3 length: 13; CDR3 protein: ASSPTSGGAAEQF
clone size: -; V gene: TRBV7-3; CDR3 length: 12; CDR3 protein: ASSLLAGGHGYT
clone size: -; V gene: TRBV24-1; CDR3 length: 12; CDR3 protein: ATSFNSGQQTQY
clone size: -; V gene: TRBV6-4; CDR3 length: 11; CDR3 protein: ASSATWRGGYT
clone size: -; V gene: TRBV5-6; CDR3 length: 11; CDR3 protein: ASCQGANQPQH
clone size: -; V gene: TRBV7-6; CDR3 length: 11; CDR3 protein: ASSAGGYTEAF
clone size: once; V gene: TRBV7-3; CDR3 length: 12; CDR3 protein: ASSLMGSTDTQY
clone size: -; V gene: TRBV6-5; CDR3 length: 10; CDR3 protein: ASSRPGPEQY
clone size: -; V gene: TRBV27; CDR3 length: 12; CDR3 protein: ASSFGSGAYEQY